This T cell receptor (beta chain) was found in a study of early T cells in non-severe SARS-CoV-2 infection. Whole-study context: Sequencing targeted bulk RNA from unsorted whole blood, leaving chains unpaired. The study, taken as a whole, reports: A preference for anti-spike CD8 responses marked VDJdb matching, which missed private and CD4 specificities.

This clonotype has ten or more counts. Its antigen remains unknown. V lost 5 bases and J 1 base, leaving 8 bases between the germline ends. This CDR3 has 14 amino acids. Germline values: CDR1 SGHTA, CDR2 FQGTGA. Individual cDNA molecules were tagged with unique molecular identifiers, the study reported. One entry per CDR3 protein results from TCRdb running MiXCR on the 5' RACE reads. The data show around 40,000 distinct CDR3 sequences, 5.5% to 7.5% seen once. Sequences were obtained from whole blood. This chain connects TRBV7-3 to TRBJ2-2, with D maybe TRBD1 (6 bases). The source of this sequence is an adult who was a healthcare worker with PCR-confirmed SARS-CoV-2 infection or an uninfected control (not recorded which). The chain's CDR3 is CASSQGQNTGELFF. CDR3 nucleotide sequence: TGTGCCAGCAGCCAGGGACAGAACACCGGGGAGCTGTTTTTT.